Detailed here is one T cell receptor beta chain. The table came from immunoSEQ multiplex PCR; TCRdb's copy has only in-frame clones and leaves some out. This table holds some 140,000 clones, just under 95% found once. This sample is drawn from a study of control samples from healthy donors and cancer patients. Trimming removed 0 bases from V and 6 bases from J, with 18 bases in between. Germline CDR1 SGHRS, CDR2 YFSETQ. The CDR3 is 16 amino acids. The V call is TRBV5-1, the J call TRBJ1-2, with TRBD1 as a possible D gene (5 bases). Specimen: PBMCs. The receptor was isolated from a man aged 55 to 70 with colorectal cancer. This CDR3 is CASSLGKADRGNGYTF. The CDR3 DNA is TGCGCCAGCAGCTTGGGAAAAGCCGATCGGGGGAATGGCTACACCTTC. Drawing the rest from reference TRBV5-1 and TRBJ1-2, the complete variable domain is KAGVTQTPRYLIKTRGQQVTLSCSPISGHRSVSWYQQTPGQGLQFLFEYFSETQRNKGNFPGRFSGRQFSNSRSEMNVSTLELGDSALYLCASSLGKADRGNGYTFGSGTRLTVV.